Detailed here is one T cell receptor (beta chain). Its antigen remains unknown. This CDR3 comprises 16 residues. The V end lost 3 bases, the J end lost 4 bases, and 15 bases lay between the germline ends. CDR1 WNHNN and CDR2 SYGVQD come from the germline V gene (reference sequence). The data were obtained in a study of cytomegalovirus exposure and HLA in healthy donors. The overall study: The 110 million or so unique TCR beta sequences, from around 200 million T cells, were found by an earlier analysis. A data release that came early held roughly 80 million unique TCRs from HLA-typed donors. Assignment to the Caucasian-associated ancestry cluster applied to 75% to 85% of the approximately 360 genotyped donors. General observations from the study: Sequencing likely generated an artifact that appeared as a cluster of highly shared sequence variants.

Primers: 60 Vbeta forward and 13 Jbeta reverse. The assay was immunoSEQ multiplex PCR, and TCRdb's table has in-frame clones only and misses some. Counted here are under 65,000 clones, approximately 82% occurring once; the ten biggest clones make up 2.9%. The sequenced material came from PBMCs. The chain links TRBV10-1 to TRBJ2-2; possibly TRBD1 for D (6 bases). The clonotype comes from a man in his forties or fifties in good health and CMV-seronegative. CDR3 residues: CASSEKQGPSTGELFF. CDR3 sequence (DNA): TGCGCCAGCAGTGAAAAACAGGGACCCAGCACCGGGGAGCTGTTTTTT.